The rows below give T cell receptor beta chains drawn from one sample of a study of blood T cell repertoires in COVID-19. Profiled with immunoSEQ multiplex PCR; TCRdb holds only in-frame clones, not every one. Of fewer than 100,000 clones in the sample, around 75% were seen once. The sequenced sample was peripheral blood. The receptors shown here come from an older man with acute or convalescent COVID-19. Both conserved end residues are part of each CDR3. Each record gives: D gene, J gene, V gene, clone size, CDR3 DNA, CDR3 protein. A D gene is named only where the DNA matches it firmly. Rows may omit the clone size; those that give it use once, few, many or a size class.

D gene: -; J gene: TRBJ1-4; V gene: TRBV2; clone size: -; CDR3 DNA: TGTGCCAGTCGAGGGCAGGAAAAACTGTTTTTT; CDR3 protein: CASRGQEKLFF
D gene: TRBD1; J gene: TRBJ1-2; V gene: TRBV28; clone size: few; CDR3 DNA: TGTGCCAGCTCAGACAGGGCCCCTTTTAACTATGGCTACACCTTC; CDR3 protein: CASSDRAPFNYGYTF
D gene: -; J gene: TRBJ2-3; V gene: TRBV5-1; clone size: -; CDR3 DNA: TGCGCCAGCACCCGACAGTCACCGGCGGACACAGATACGCAGTATTTT; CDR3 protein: CASTRQSPADTDTQYF
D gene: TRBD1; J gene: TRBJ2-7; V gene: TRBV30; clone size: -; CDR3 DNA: TGTGCCTGGAGCTTCATGACAGGGGGCCACGAGCAGTACTTC; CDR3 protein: CAWSFMTGGHEQYF
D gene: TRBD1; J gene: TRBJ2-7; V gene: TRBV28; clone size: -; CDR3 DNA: TGTGCCAGCAGTTTTCCAGCGACAGGGGGCGAGAGGCAGTACTTC; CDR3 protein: CASSFPATGGERQYF
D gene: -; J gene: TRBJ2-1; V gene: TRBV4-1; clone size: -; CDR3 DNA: TGCGCCAGCAGTAAGGAGGGAAGATCCTACAATGAGCAGTTCTTC; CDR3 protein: CASSKEGRSYNEQFF
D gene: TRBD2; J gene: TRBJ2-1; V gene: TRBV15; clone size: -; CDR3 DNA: TGTGCCACCAGCAGAGAAGGACTAGCGGGAGTAAATGAGCAGTTCTTC; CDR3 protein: CATSREGLAGVNEQFF
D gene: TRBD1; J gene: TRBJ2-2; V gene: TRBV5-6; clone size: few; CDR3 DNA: TGTGCCAGCAGCTTGGGGACAGGGGGCGCGTACACCGGGGAGCTGTTTTTT; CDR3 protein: CASSLGTGGAYTGELFF
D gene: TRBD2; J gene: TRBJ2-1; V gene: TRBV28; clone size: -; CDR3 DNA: TGTGCCAGCAGTTCGACTAGCGGACAGTTCTTC; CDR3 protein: CASSSTSGQFF
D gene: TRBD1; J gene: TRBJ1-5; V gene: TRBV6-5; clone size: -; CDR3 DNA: TGTGCCAGCAGTCCGACAGGGCCTAGCAATCAGCCCCAGCATTTT; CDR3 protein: CASSPTGPSNQPQHF
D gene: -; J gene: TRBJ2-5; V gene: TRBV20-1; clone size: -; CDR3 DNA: TGCAGTGTAGGGGCATCTGAGACCCAGTACTTC; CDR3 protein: CSVGASETQYF
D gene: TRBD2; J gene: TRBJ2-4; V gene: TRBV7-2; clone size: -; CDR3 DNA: TGTGCCAGCAGCTTAGCGGGTAGCGGGAGCAGAAACATTCAGTACTTC; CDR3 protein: CASSLAGSGSRNIQYF
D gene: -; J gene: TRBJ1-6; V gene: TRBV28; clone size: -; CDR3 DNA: TGTGCCAGCAGTTCACAACGGAGCTCCTATAATTCACCCCTCCACTTT; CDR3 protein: CASSSQRSSYNSPLHF
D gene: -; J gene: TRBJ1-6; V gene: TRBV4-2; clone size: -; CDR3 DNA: TGTGCCAGCAGCCAAGCCGGGGGAAGCCCCGATAATTCACCCCTCCACTTT; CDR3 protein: CASSQAGGSPDNSPLHF
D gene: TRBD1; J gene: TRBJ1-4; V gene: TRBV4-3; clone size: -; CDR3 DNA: TGCGCCAGCAGCCGGTTGGCAGGGGGCGATGAAAAACTGTTTTTT; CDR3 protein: CASSRLAGGDEKLFF
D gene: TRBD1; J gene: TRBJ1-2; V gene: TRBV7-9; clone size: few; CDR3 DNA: TGTGCCAGCAGCCAGGACAGGGGGCATGGCTACACCTTC; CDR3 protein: CASSQDRGHGYTF
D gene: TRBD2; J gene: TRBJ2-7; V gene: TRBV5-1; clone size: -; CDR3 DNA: TGCGCCAGCAGCTTGGTGCTAGCGGGACACTACGAGCAGTACTTC; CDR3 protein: CASSLVLAGHYEQYF
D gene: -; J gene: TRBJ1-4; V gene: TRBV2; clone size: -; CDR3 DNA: TGTGCCAGCAAACAGTATAATGAAAAACTGTTTTTT; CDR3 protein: CASKQYNEKLFF
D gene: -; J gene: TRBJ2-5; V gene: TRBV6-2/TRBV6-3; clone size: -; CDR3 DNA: TGTGCCAGCAGTGGGGTATCGGGGGAAGAGACCCAGTACTTC; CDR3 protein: CASSGVSGEETQYF
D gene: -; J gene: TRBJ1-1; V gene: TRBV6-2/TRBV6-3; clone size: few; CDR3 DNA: TGTGCCAGCAGTTACTCGAGAATGGGCAGGGGAAACACTGAAGCTTTCTTT; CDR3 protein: CASSYSRMGRGNTEAFF
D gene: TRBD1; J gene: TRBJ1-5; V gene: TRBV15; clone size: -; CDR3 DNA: TGTGCCACCAGAGGACAGGGTGTTATCCGGAGCAATCAGCCCCAGCATTTT; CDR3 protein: CATRGQGVIRSNQPQHF
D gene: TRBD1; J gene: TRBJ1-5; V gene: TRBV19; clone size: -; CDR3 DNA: TGTGCCAGTAGCCTACAGGGGGGGGATCAGCCCCAGCATTTT; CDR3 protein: CASSLQGGDQPQHF
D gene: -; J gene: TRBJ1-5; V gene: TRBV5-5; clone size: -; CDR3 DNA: TGTGCCAGCAGCTTTCGACAGGACCGGGGGCCCCAGCATTTT; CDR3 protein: CASSFRQDRGPQHF
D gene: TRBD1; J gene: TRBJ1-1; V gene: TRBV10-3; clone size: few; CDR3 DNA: TGTGCCATCTCTCCGGGACAGGGTTGGGGCACTGAAGCTTTCTTT; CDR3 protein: CAISPGQGWGTEAFF
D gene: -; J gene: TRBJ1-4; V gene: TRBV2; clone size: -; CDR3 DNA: TGTGCCAGCAGACAGGGATCATCCCCAACTAATGAAAAACTGTTTTTT; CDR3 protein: CASRQGSSPTNEKLFF
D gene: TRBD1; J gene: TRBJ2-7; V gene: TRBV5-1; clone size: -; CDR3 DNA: TGCGCCAGCAGCACCACCGGGACAGGGGGCGACGAGCAGTACTTC; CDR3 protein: CASSTTGTGGDEQYF
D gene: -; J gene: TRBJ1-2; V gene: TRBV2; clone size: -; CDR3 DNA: TGTGCCAGCAGTGGACAGGTCAACTATGGCTACACCTTC; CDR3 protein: CASSGQVNYGYTF